This entry describes one T cell receptor beta chain. Its antigen is not known. This entry belongs to a study of regulatory T cells in long-lasting Graves disease. Libraries of TCR beta came from iRepertoire HTBI primers plus Arm-PCR of CDR3 regions. Authors' analysis steps: Identification of gene segments yielded around 64 TRBV and more than eleven TRBJ across samples. MiXCR, applied by TCRdb to the multiplex PCR reads, yields one record per CDR3 protein. The authors' filters were not applied to this entry. The profile shows some 220,000 distinct CDR3 sequences, approximately 18% of them singletons. The time point is: newly diagnosed GD, antithyroid drugs for less than 3 months. PBMC RNA served as the TCR library source. Study conclusions and caveats: It was possible that the small sample size reduced accuracy.

These records were also assigned to another study, of T cells in Graves' hyperthyroidism and ophthalmopathy. That investigation notes: An absence of ophthalmopathy progression within 18 months meant stable Graves' hyperthyroidism. HTBI primers were used for first-round RT-PCR of the TCR CDR3.

The receptor's source is a woman between 25 and 40 years old with Graves disease. The source material was peripheral blood mononuclear cells (PBMCs), sampled at new diagnosis, from a patient treated with antithyroid drugs.

The CDR3 spells CASSQTGGSYEQYF. The CDR3, as DNA: TGTGCCAGCAGCCAGACAGGGGGTTCCTACGAGCAGTACTTC. The chain couples TRBV5-5 to TRBJ2-7, with 9 nucleotides matching TRBD1. CDR1 and CDR2 from the germline V gene are SGHKS and YYEKEE (reference sequence). The CDR3 consists of 14 residues. V lost 4 bases, J lost 1 base, and 3 bases stayed unmatched.